This T cell receptor beta chain was found in a study of CD4 T cells in relation to SARS-CoV-2 and coronaviruses. Assay: immunoSEQ multiplex PCR; the TCRdb copy retains only in-frame clones and omits some. The sample lists 25,000 to 30,000 clones; about 79% were seen once. This clone has a single count. The antigen is undetermined. With 2 bases removed from V and 0 bases from J, the gap between germline ends came to 17 bases. Germline values: CDR1 MGHRA, CDR2 YSYEKL. CDR3 length equals 17 residues. Unexposed donor CD4+ T cells date from about 2011-2018, before the COVID-19 pandemic. After ten to eleven days of culture, CD4+ T cells were isolated.

The chain combines TRBV4-1 with TRBJ2-7; D is possibly TRBD1 (7 bases). The receptor was isolated from a human donor in good health. The sequenced sample consisted of CD4+ T cells from PBMCs, cultured in vitro. DNA of the CDR3: TGCGCCAGCAGCCAATCGGAGGGACAGTTGAGCTCCTACGAGCAGTACTTC. This translates into CASSQSEGQLSSYEQYF.